This T cell receptor (beta chain) was retrieved from a study of blood T cell repertoires in COVID-19. Unmatched junction bases numbered 9, after V lost 4 bases and J lost 5 bases. This CDR3 comprises 15 residues. Germline V gives CDR1 SGHRS, CDR2 YFSETQ. Assay: immunoSEQ multiplex PCR; the TCRdb copy retains only in-frame clones and omits some. Of nearly 400,000 clones in the sample, under 90% were seen once. Sequences were obtained from PBMCs or T cells enriched from blood (not recorded which). The chain links TRBV5-1 to TRBJ2-7; 10 bases agree with TRBD1. This TCR was recovered from a woman in her 30s who had recovered from COVID-19. The CDR3 is CASSRGGQGSHEQYF. CDR3 coding DNA: TGCGCCAGCAGCCGTGGGGGACAGGGGTCCCACGAGCAGTACTTC.